This TCR beta chain was sequenced in a study of monozygotic twins with inflammatory bowel disease. On this clonotype itself: Its cognate antigen is unknown.

Points from the study as a whole: Clonotype sharing was lower in IBD patients than healthy twins, most markedly with disease activity.

TCRdb reprocessed the 5' RACE reads, with one entry per CDR3 protein and no DNA. The listing records 93,000 or so distinct CDR3 sequences. This sequence originates from a human donor with ulcerative colitis or Crohn's disease, or a healthy co-twin of an affected twin (not recorded which). The sequenced sample was blood.

CDR3 loop: CASSPLTSGGANEQFF. The chain uses TRBV28 and TRBJ2-1; TCRdb indicates TRBD2, and absent DNA this call remains unverified. Germline V gene data show CDR1 as MDHEN and CDR2 as SYDVKM. The CDR3 contains 16 residues.